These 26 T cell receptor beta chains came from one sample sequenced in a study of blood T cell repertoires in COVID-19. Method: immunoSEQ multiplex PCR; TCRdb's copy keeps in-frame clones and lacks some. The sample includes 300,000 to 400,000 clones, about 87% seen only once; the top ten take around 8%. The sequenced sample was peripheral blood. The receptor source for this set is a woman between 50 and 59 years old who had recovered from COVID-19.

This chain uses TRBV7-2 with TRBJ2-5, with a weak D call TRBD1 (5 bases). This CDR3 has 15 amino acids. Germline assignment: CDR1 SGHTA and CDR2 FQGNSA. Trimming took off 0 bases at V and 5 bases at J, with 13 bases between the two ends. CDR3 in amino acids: CASSLAQGSSETQYF. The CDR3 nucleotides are TGTGCCAGCAGCTTAGCGCAGGGATCGTCGGAGACCCAGTACTTC.

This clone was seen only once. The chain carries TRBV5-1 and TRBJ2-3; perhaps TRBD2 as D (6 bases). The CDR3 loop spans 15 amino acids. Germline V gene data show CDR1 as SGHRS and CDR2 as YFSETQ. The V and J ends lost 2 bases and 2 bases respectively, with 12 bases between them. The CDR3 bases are TGCGCCAGCAGCTTTCGGGGGAGCCTCACAGATACGCAGTATTTT. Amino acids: CASSFRGSLTDTQYF.

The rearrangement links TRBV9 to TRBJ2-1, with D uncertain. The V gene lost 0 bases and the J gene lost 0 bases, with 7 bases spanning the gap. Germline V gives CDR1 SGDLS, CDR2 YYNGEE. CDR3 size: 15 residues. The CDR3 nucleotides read TGTGCCAGCAGCGTAGGTGTCAGCTCCTACAATGAGCAGTTCTTC. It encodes CASSVGVSSYNEQFF.

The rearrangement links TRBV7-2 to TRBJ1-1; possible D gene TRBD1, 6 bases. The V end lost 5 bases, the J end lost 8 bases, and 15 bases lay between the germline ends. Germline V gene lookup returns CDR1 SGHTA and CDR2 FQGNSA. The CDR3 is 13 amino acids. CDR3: CASSNNQGSEAFF. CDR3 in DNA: TGTGCCAGCAGCAACAATCAGGGGTCGGAAGCTTTCTTT.

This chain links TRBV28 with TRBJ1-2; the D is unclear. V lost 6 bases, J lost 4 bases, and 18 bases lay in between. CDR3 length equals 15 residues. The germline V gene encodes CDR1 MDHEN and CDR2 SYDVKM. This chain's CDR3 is CASRINRIPGYGYTF. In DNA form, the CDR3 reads TGTGCCAGCAGGATTAATCGGATACCGGGCTATGGCTACACCTTC.

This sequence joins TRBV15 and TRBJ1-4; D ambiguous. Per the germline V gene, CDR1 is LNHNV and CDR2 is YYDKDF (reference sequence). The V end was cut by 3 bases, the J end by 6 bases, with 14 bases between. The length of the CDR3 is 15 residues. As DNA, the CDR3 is TGTGCCACCAGCAGGAGGAGAGATATCGATGAAAAACTGTTTTTT. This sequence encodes CATSRRRDIDEKLFF.

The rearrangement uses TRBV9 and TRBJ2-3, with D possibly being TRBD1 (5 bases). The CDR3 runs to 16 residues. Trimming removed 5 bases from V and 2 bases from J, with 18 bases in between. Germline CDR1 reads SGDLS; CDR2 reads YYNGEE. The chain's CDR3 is CASSNLLGPHTDTQYF. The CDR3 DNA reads TGTGCCAGCAGTAACCTCTTGGGGCCGCACACAGATACGCAGTATTTT.

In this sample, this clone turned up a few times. CDR3 bases: TGTGCCAGCAGCCTCACAGGGGAGCACGAGCAGTACTTC. It specifies CASSLTGEHEQYF. The chain carries TRBV7-2 and TRBJ2-7, with 7 bases fitting TRBD1. Germline CDR1 reads SGHTA; CDR2 reads FQGNSA. Germline trimming cut 5 bases from V and 5 bases from J; bases unmatched to any gene: 6. The CDR3 runs to 13 residues.

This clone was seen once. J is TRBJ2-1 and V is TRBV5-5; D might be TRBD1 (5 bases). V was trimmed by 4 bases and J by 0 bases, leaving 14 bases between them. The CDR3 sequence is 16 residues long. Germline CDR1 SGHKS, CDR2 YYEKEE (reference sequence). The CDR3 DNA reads TGTGCCAGCAGCGCCAGGGTTCCGAGCTCCTACAATGAGCAGTTCTTC. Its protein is CASSARVPSSYNEQFF.

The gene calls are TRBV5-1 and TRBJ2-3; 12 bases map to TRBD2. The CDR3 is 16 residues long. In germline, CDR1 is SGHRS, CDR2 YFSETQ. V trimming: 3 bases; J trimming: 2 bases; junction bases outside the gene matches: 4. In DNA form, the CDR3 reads TGCGCCAGCAGCTCTCGACTAGCGGGAGCCACAGATACGCAGTATTTT. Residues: CASSSRLAGATDTQYF.

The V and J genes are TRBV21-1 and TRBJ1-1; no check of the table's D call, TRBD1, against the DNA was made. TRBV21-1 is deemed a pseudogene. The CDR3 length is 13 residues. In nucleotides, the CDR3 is TGTGCCAGCAGCAGGTGGCAGAACACTGAAGCTTTCTTT. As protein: CASSRWQNTEAFF.

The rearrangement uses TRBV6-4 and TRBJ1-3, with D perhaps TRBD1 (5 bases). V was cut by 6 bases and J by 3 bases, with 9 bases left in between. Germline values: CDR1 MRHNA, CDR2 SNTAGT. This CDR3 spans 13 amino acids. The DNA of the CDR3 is TGTGCCAGCAGGGCAGGGCATGGAAACACCATATATTTT. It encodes CASRAGHGNTIYF.

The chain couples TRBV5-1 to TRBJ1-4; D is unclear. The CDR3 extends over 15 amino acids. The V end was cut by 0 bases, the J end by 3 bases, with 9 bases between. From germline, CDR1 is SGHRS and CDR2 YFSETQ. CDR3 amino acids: CASSLGVDSNEKLFF. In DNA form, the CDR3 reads TGCGCCAGCAGCTTGGGAGTGGACTCTAATGAAAAACTGTTTTTT.

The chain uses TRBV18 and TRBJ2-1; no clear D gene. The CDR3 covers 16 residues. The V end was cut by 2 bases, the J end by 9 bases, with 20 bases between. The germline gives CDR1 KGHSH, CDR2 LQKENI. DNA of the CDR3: TGTGCCAGCTCACCAGCGATCCTCTCCGCAGGTGGTGAGCAGTTCTTC. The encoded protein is CASSPAILSAGGEQFF. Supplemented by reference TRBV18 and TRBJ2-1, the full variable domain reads NAGVMQNPRHLVRRRGQEARLRCSPMKGHSHVYWYRQLPEEGLKFMVYLQKENIIDESGMPKERFSAEFPKEGPSILRIQQVVRGDSAAYFCASSPAILSAGGEQFFGPGTRLTVL.

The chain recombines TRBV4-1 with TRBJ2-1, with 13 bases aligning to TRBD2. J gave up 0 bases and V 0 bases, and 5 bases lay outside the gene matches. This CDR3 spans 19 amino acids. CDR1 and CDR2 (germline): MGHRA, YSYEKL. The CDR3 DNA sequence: TGCGCCAGCAGCCAAGACCCGACTAGCGGGAGGAACTCCTACAATGAGCAGTTCTTC. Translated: CASSQDPTSGRNSYNEQFF.

The CDR3 loop reads CASSLARFSGNTIYF. CDR3 sequence (DNA): TGTGCCAGCAGCTTAGCCCGTTTCTCTGGAAACACCATATATTTT. The chain uses TRBV11-2 and TRBJ1-3, with no clear D. Trimming took off 1 base at V and 0 bases at J, with 7 bases between the two ends. This CDR3 region has 15 residues. Germline CDR1 SGHAT, CDR2 FQNNGV.

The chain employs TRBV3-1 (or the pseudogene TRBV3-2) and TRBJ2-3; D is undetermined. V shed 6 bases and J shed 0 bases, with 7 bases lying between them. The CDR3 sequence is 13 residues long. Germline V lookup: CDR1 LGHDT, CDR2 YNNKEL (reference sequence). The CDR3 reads CASRRQSTDTQYF. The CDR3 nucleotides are TGTGCCAGCAGGAGGCAGAGCACAGATACGCAGTATTTT.

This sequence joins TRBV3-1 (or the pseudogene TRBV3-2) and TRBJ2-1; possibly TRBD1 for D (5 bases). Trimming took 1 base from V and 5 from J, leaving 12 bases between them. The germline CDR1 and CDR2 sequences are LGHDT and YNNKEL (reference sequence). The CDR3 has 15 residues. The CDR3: CASSQGYFRDNEQFF. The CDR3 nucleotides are TGTGCCAGCAGCCAAGGGTATTTCAGGGACAATGAGCAGTTCTTC.

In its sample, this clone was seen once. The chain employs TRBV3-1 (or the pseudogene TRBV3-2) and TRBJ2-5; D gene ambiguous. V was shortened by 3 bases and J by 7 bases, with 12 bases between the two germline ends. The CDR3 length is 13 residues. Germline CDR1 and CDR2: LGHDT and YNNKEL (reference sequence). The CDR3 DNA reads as TGTGCCAGCAGCCAGACAAGAGACGGGACCCAGTACTTC. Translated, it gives CASSQTRDGTQYF.

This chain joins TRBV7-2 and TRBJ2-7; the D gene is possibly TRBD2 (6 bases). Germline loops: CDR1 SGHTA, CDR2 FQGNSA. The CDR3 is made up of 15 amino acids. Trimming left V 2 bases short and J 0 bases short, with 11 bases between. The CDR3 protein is CASSLPGTFSYEQYF. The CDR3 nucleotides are TGTGCCAGCAGCTTACCTGGGACTTTCTCCTACGAGCAGTACTTC.

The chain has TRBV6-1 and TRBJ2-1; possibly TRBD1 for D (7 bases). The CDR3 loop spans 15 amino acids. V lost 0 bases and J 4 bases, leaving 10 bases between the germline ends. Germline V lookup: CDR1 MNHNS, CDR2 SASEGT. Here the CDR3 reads CASSEAAGQYNEQFF. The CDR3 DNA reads TGTGCCAGCAGTGAAGCGGCGGGACAGTACAATGAGCAGTTCTTC.

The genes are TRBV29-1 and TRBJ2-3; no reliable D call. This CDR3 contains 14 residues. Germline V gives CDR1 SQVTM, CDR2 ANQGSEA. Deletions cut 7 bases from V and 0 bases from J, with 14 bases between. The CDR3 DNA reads TGCAGCGGGCACAAATTCTCTAGCACAGATACGCAGTATTTT. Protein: CSGHKFSSTDTQYF.

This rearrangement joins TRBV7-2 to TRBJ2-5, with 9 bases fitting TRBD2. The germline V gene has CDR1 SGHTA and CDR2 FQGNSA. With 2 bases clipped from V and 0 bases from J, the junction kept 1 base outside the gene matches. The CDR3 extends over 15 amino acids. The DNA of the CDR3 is TGTGCCAGCAGCTTACAGCGGGGGGACCAAGAGACCCAGTACTTC. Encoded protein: CASSLQRGDQETQYF.

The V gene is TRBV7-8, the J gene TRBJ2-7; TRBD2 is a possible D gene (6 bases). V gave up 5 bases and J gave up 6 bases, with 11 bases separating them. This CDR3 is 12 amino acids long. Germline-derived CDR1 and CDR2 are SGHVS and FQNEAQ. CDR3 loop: CASSLGGGEQYF. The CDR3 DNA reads TGTGCCAGCAGCCTCGGGGGAGGCGAGCAGTACTTC.

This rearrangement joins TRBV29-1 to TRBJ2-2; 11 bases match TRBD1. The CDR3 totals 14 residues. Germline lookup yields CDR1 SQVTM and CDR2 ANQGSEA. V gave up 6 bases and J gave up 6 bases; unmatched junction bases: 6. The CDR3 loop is CSVGQGAFAGELFF. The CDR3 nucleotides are TGCAGCGTCGGACAGGGGGCTTTCGCCGGGGAGCTGTTTTTT.

The CDR3 DNA reads as TGTGCCAGCATTAGAGACATAGATCAGCCCCAGCATTTT. This sequence encodes CASIRDIDQPQHF. The V call is TRBV2, the J call TRBJ1-5; no clear D. The germline gives CDR1 SNHLY, CDR2 FYNNEI. CDR3 size: 13 residues. Trimming cost V 7 bases and J 5 bases, with 12 bases left between them.